This T cell receptor (beta chain) was captured by sequencing in a study of T cell responses to AZD1222 COVID-19 vaccine (dated by TCRdb to about 2021). Background for the entire study: TCR sequencing was performed for approximately 240 trial participants, of whom about 210 were given two doses of AZD1222 and approximately 25 were given two doses of MenACWY control vaccine. Trial participants were enrolled by age into 18-55, 56-69 and 70-plus year subgroups, with roughly 150, 30 and 60 TCR-sequenced participants respectively.

The CDR3 regions of human TCRbeta chains were analyzed by immunosequencing. In the source study's methods: Repertoire TCRs were matched against a reference library of SARS-CoV-2-specific TCRs generated with the MIRA antigen-specificity platform. Breadth meant the fraction of unique TCRs that were SARS-CoV-2-associated, whereas depth meant the fraction of total T cells that were SARS-CoV-2-associated. Using the MIRA data, each spike-specific TCR was assigned both to the spike region to which the TCR was reactive and to a CD4 or CD8 class. Log10-transformed breadth and depth values were compared by one-way ANOVA with Sidak's multiple comparisons tests. Sourced from immuneACCESS, this table was stored by TCRdb with only in-frame sequences that have V and J called. A share of the clones is absent; for the studies checked, an unresolved V gene accounts for under half, and the remainder has no known explanation. From that table come the V and J calls and clone size; the DNA was used to work out D and trimming. For this sample the table gives more than 95,000 clones, of which 80% to 95% were detected only once. The ten biggest clones cover about 4.3% of the sample.

This specimen's time point label, per the study, means: baseline before first vaccination. Explained via the paper, the treatment or condition label denotes: meningococcal conjugate vaccine given as trial control. The vaccinee samples were drawn from two UK trials, COV001 and COV002, one of which was a single-blind randomized controlled phase 2/3 trial testing AZD1222 (ChAdOx1 nCoV-19) in healthy adults. For TCRbeta chain sequencing, PBMC samples from trial participants were taken at day 0 and at day 28 after the second dose. Remarks on this clone: Its antigen is unknown. Base qualities are not provided; no much larger clone lies one nucleotide away.

The paper as a whole reports these results and caveats: After two AZD1222 doses, spike-specific TCR breadth and depth were significantly higher than at day 0 and than in MenACWY recipients. The 56-69-year group was small, and its depth increase did not reach significance, likely because of low power. Reportedly, close to half of the unique spike-specific TCRs recognized epitopes lying outside the regions that are mutated in the B.1.351 and B.1.1.7 variants. The whole spike protein was spanned by vaccine-associated CD4 TCRs, and dominant responses were seen in regions 160-218 and 743-854. Participants were mostly white British and included more females than males, and it was suggested by the authors that clonal diversity may have been underestimated. Only 5 to 7 AZD1222 recipients were SARS-CoV-2 seropositive at baseline, limiting conclusions about previously exposed vaccinees. No day 14 peak-response samples were available, so repertoires were characterized only after the peak T cell response.

Spanning cysteine to phenylalanine, the CDR3 consists of 18 amino acids. CDR3 DNA is the only sequence kept; it has 54 bases, read in frame from the first base. For CDR1 and CDR2, the germline V gene lists MGHRA and YSYEKL. V and J are trimmed by 1 base and 7 bases, and the gene matches miss 11 bases of the junction. The chain is assembled from TRBV4-1 and TRBJ1-6, with 9 junctional bases fitting TRBD1. The specimen comprised peripheral blood, sampled on day 0 of MenACWY control vaccination. The clonotype originates from an adult in good health. CDR3 region: CASSQVSWGQGINSPLHF. The nucleotides are TGCGCCAGCAGCCAAGTTAGTTGGGGACAGGGAATAAATTCACCCCTCCACTTT.